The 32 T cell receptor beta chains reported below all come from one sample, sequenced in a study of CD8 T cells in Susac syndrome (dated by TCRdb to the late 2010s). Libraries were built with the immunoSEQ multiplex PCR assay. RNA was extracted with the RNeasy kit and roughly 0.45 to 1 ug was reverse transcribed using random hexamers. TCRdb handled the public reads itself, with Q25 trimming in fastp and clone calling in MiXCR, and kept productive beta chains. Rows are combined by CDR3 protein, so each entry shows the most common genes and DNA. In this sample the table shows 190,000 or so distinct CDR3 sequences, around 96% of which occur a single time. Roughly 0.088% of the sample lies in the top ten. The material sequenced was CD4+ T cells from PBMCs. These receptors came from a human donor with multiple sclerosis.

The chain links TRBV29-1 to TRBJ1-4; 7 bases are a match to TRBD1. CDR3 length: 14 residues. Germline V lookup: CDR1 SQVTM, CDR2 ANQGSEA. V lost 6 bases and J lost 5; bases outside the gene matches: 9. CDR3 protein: CSVSPHRGNEKLFF. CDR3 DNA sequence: TGCAGCGTATCACCGCACAGGGGCAATGAAAAACTGTTTTTT. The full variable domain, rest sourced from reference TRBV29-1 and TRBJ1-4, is SAVISQKPSRDICQRGTSLTIQCQVDSQVTMMFWYRQQPGQSLTLIATANQGSEATYESGFVIDKFPISRPNLTFSTLTVSNMSPEDSSIYLCSVSPHRGNEKLFFGSGTQLSVL.

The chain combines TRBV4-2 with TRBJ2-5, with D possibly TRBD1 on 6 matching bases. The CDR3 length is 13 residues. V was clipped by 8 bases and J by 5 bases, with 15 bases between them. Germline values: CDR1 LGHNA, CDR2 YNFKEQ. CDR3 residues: CASAKGDRETQYF. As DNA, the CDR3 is TGTGCCAGCGCAAAGGGGGACCGGGAGACCCAGTACTTC.

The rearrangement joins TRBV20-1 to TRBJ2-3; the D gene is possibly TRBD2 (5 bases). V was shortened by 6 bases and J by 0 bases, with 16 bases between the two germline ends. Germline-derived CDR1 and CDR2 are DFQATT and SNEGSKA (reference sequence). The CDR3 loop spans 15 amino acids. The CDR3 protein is CSARFRGRSTDTQYF. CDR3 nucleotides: TGCAGTGCCAGATTTCGAGGGCGGAGCACAGATACGCAGTATTTT.

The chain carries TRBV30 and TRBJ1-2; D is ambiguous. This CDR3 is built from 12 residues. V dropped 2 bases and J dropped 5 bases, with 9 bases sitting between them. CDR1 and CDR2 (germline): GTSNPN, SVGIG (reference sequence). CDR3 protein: CAWSFAGYGYTF. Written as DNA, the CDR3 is TGTGCCTGGAGTTTCGCCGGGTATGGCTACACCTTC.

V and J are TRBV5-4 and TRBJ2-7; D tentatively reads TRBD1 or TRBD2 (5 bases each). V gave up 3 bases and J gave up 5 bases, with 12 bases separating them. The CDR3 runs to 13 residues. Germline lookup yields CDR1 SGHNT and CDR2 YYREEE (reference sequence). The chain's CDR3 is CASSSGVRDEQYF. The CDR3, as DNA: TGTGCCAGCAGCTCCGGGGTCAGGGACGAGCAGTACTTC. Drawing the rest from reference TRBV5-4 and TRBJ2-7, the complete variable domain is ETGVTQSPTHLIKTRGQQVTLRCSSQSGHNTVSWYQQALGQGPQFIFQYYREEENGRGNFPPRFSGLQFPNYSSELNVNALELDDSALYLCASSSGVRDEQYFGPGTRLTVT.

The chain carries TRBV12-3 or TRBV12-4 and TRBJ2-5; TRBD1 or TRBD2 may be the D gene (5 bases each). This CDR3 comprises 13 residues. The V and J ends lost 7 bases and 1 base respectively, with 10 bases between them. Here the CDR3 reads CASNRDGQETQYF. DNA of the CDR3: TGTGCCAGCAACCGGGACGGCCAAGAGACCCAGTACTTC.

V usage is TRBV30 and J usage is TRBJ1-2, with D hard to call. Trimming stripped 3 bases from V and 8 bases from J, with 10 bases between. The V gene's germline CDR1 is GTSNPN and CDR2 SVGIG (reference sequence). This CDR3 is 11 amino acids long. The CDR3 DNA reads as TGTGCCTGGAGGGGCCAGCTGGGCTACACCTTC. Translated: CAWRGQLGYTF.

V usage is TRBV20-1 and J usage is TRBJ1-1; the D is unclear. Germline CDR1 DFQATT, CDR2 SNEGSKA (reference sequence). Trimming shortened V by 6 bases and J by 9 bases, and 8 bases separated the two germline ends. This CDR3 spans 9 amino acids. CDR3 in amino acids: CSAGVQAFF. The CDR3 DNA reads TGCAGTGCGGGAGTCCAAGCTTTCTTT.

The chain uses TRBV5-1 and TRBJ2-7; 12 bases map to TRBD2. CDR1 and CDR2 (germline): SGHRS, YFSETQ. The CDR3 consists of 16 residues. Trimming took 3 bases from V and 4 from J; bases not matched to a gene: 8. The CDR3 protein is CASSSDVTSGSYEQYF. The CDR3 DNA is TGCGCCAGCAGCTCAGACGTGACTAGCGGGAGTTACGAGCAGTACTTC.

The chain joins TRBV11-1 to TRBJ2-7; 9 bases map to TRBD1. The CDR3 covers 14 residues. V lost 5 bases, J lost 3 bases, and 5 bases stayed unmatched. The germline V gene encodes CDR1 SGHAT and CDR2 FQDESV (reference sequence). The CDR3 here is CASSLYRGRYEQYF. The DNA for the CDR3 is TGTGCCAGCAGCCTATACAGGGGGCGCTACGAGCAGTACTTC.

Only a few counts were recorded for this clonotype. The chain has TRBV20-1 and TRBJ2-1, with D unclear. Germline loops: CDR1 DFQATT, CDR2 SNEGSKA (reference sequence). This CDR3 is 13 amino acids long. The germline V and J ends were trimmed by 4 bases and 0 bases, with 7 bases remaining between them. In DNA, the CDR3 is TGCAGTGCTACTAAAAGCTCCTACAATGAGCAGTTCTTC. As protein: CSATKSSYNEQFF.

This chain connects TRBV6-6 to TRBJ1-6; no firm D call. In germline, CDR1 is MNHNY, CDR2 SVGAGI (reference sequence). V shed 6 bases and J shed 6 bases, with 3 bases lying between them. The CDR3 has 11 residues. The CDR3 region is CASRSNSPLHF. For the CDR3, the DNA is TGTGCCAGCAGGAGTAATTCACCCCTCCACTTT.

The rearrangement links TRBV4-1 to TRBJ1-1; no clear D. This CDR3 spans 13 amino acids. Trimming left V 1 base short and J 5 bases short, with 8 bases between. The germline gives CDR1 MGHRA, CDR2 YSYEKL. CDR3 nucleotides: TGCGCCAGCAGCCAAGGGAATCCTACTGAAGCTTTCTTT. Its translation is CASSQGNPTEAFF.

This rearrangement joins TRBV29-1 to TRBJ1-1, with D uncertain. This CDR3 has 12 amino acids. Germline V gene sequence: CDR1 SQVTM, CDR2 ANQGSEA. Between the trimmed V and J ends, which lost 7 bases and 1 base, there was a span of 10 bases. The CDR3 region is CSAQTSNTEAFF. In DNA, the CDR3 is TGCAGCGCTCAGACATCGAACACTGAAGCTTTCTTT.

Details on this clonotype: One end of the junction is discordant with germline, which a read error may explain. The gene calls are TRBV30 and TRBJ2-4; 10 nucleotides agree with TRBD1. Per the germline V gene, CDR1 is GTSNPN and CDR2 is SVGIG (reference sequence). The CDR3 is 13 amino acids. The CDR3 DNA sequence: TGTGCCTGGAGTGTAAATTTAGGACAGGGGGTTTTCTTC. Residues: CAWSVNLGQGVFF.

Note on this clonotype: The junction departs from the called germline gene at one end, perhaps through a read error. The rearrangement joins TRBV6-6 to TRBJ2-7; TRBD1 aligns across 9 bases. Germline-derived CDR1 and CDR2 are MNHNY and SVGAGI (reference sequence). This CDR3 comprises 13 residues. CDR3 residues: CASRPADRGAYGF. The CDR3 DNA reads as TGTGCCAGCAGACCCGCCGACAGGGGGGCCTACGGGTTC.

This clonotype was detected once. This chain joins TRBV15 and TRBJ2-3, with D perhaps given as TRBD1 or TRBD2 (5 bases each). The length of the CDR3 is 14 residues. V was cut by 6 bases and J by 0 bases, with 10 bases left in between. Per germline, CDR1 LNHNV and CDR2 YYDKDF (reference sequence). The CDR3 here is CATSEGFSTDTQYF. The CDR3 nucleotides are TGTGCCACCAGTGAGGGGTTTAGCACAGATACGCAGTATTTT.

CDR3 residues: CASSEYRTEAFF. CDR3 in DNA: TGTGCCAGCAGTGAATACAGGACTGAAGCTTTCTTT. The chain carries TRBV6-1 and TRBJ1-1; TRBD1 might be the D (5 bases). The CDR3 has 12 residues. Germline loops: CDR1 MNHNS, CDR2 SASEGT. The germline V and J ends were trimmed by 2 bases and 5 bases, with 6 bases remaining between them.

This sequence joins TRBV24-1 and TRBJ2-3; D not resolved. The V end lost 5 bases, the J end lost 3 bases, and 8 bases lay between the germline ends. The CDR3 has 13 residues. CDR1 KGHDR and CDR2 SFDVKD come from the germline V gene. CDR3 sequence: CATSGVNTDTQYF. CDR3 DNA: TGTGCCACCAGTGGGGTCAATACAGATACGCAGTATTTT.

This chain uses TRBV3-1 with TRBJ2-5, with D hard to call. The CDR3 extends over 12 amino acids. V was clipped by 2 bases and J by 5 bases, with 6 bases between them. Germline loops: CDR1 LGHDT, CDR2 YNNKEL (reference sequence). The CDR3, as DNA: TGTGCCAGCAGCCAACACTTGGAGACCCAGTACTTC. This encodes CASSQHLETQYF.

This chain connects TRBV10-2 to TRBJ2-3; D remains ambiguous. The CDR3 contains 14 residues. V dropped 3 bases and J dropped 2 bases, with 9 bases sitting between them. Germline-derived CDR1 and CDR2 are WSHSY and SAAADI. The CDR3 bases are TGCGCCAGCAGTGAAACCCTTACCACAGATACGCAGTATTTT. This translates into CASSETLTTDTQYF.

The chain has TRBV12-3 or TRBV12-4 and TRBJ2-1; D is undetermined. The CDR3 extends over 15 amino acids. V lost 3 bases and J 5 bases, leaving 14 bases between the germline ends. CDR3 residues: CASSLWPSPHNEQFF. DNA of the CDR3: TGTGCCAGCAGTTTGTGGCCGAGTCCCCACAATGAGCAGTTCTTC.

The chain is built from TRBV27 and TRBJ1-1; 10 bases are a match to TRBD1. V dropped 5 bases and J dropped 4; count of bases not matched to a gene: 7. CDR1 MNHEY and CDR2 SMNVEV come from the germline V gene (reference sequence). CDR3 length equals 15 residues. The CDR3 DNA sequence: TGTGCCAGCAGTCAACCGGGACAGGGGTTCACTGAAGCTTTCTTT. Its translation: CASSQPGQGFTEAFF.

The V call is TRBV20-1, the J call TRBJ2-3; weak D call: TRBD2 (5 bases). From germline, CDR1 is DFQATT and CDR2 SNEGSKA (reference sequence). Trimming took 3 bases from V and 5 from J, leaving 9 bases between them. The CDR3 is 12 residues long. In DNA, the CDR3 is TGCAGTGCTAGCGGGATCGGAGATACGCAGTATTTT. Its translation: CSASGIGDTQYF.

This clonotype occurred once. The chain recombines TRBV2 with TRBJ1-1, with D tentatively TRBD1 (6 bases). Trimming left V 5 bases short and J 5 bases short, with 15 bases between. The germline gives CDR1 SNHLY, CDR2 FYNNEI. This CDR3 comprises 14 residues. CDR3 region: CASSYTGPGTEAFF. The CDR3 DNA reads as TGTGCCAGCAGTTATACAGGGCCTGGTACTGAAGCTTTCTTT.

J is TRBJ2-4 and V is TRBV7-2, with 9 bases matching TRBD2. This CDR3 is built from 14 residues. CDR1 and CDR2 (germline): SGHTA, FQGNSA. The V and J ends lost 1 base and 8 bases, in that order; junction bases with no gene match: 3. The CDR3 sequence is CASSLDAGGYIQYF. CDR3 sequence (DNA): TGTGCCAGCAGCTTAGATGCGGGGGGGTACATTCAGTACTTC.

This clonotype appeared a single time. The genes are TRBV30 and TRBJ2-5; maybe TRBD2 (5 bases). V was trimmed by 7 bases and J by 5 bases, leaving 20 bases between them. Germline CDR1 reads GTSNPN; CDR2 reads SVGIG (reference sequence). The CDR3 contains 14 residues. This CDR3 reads CALAPPPGGETQYF. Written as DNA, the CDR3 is TGTGCCTTGGCCCCTCCCCCGGGCGGGGAGACCCAGTACTTC.

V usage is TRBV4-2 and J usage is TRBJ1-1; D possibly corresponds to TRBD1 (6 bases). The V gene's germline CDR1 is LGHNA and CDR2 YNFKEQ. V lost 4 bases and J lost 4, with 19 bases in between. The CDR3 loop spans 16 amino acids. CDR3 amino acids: CASSLYGGLVTTEAFF. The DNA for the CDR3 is TGTGCCAGCAGCCTATATGGGGGGCTAGTAACCACTGAAGCTTTCTTT.

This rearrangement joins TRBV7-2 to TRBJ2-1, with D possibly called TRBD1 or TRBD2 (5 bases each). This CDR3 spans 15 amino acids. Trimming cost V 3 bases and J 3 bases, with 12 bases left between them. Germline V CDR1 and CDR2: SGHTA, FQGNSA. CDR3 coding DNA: TGTGCCAGCAGCTTGAAGGGGAGATTCTACAATGAGCAGTTCTTC. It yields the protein CASSLKGRFYNEQFF.

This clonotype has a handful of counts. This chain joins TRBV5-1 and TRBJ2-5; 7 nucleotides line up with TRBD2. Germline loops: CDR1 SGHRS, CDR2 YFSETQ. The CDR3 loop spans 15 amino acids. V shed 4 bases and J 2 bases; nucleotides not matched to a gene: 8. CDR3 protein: CASSPLGGIQETQYF. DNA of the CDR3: TGCGCCAGCAGCCCCCTCGGGGGGATTCAAGAGACCCAGTACTTC.

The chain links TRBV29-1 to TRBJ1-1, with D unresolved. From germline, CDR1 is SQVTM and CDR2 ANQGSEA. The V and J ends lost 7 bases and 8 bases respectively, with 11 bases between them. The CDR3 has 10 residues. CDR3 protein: CSALMGEAFF. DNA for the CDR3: TGCAGCGCCCTAATGGGCGAAGCTTTCTTT.

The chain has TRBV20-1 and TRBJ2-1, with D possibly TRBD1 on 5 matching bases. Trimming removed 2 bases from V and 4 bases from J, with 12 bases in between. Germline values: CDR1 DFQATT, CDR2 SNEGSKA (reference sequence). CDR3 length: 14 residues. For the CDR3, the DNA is TGCAGTGCTAGATCCCCCGACAGATACAATGAGCAGTTCTTC. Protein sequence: CSARSPDRYNEQFF.